Below, 26 T cell receptor beta chains from the same sample are listed, as sequenced in a study of CD4 and CD8 cells across lung adenocarcinoma regions. Each CDR3 protein gets one entry after TCRdb re-called the PCR reads with MiXCR. This table holds roughly 6,000 distinct CDR3 sequences, about half found once. Sequencing was performed on CD8+ T cells from the margin of a lung tumor. The receptors originated from a male donor with lung adenocarcinoma. The CD4 and CD8 labels of this study may be unreliable.

A few counts support this clonotype. Sequence at one end of the junction differs from germline and may be a read error. The chain recombines TRBV15 with TRBJ2-5; D remains ambiguous. CDR1 is LNHNV and CDR2 is YYDKDF in the germline V gene (reference sequence). The CDR3 sequence is 9 residues long. The CDR3 DNA sequence: TGTGCCCAGATAATTAAAAAAAAATTT. This encodes CAQIIKKKF.

The chain combines TRBV6-5 with TRBJ2-7; D remains ambiguous. The V end lost 1 base, the J end lost 0 bases, and 7 bases lay between the germline ends. The CDR3 extends over 14 amino acids. Germline CDR1 is MNHEY and CDR2 is SVGAGI. CDR3 sequence: CASSYLEYSYEQYF. The CDR3 nucleotides are TGTGCCAGCAGTTACTTGGAGTACTCCTACGAGCAGTACTTC.

Concerning this clonotype itself: Mismatch with germline at one junction end may stem from a read error. The chain joins TRBV6-5 to TRBJ2-2, with D unclear. Germline CDR1 reads MNHEY; CDR2 reads SVGAGI. This CDR3 is built from 16 residues. The CDR3 loop reads CASSFLRAVGTETLYF. CDR3 coding DNA: TGTGCCAGCAGTTTCCTCCGGGCTGTGGGCACCGAGACGCTGTATTTT.

This chain connects TRBV5-4 to TRBJ2-5; 9 positions agree with TRBD2. The V segment lost 4 bases and the J segment 5 bases; nucleotides outside the gene matches: 9. Germline V gene lookup returns CDR1 SGHNT and CDR2 YYREEE (reference sequence). This CDR3 is 15 amino acids long. This chain's CDR3 is CASSLSGSGRETQYF. For the CDR3, the DNA is TGTGCCAGCAGCCTTAGCGGGAGTGGGAGGGAGACCCAGTACTTC.

The chain uses TRBV6-1 and TRBJ2-3, with D maybe TRBD1 (5 bases). This CDR3 comprises 15 residues. From germline, CDR1 is MNHNS and CDR2 SASEGT. The V gene lost 7 bases and the J gene lost 11 bases, with 25 bases spanning the gap. CDR3 sequence (DNA): TGTGCCAGCATCGGTGGGCTTGCGAGCACAGGTAAGCAGTATTTT. Translating it yields CASIGGLASTGKQYF.

Sample share makes this clonotype medium-sized (0.01 to 0.1%). In DNA form, the CDR3 reads TGCGCCAGCAGCGGAGACAGTCTTCCCGGGGAGCTGTTTTTT. This sequence encodes CASSGDSLPGELFF. The chain has TRBV10-2 and TRBJ2-2, with D possibly TRBD1 on 5 matching bases. CDR3 length: 14 residues. V lost 6 bases and J lost 6, with 14 bases in between. CDR1 and CDR2 (germline): WSHSY, SAAADI.

This clonotype was counted at least ten times. The rearrangement joins TRBV7-2 to TRBJ2-5; 9 bases fit TRBD1. The end of the DNA aligns better with TRBJ2-7, so the J call may be wrong. CDR3 length equals 15 residues. The germline V gene has CDR1 SGHTA and CDR2 FQGNSA. DNA for the CDR3: TGTGCCAGCAGCTTAGCGTGGACAGGGGTACCCGAGCAGTACTTC. This encodes CASSLAWTGVPEQYF.

The rearrangement uses TRBV6-1 and TRBJ2-1, with D possibly called TRBD1 or TRBD2 (5 bases each). The V gene lost 8 bases and the J gene lost 9 bases, with 14 bases spanning the gap. This CDR3 comprises 12 residues. Per germline, CDR1 MNHNS and CDR2 SASEGT. Here the CDR3 reads CASVGPGFEQFF. The CDR3 coding sequence is TGTGCCAGCGTGGGACCAGGGTTTGAGCAGTTCTTC.

V usage is TRBV10-1 and J usage is TRBJ2-1; D gene ambiguous. Between the trimmed V and J ends, which lost 3 bases and 4 bases, there was a span of 13 bases. This CDR3 is built from 15 residues. The germline gives CDR1 WNHNN, CDR2 SYGVQD (reference sequence). CDR3 nucleotides: TGCGCCAGCAGTGATCGAGACAAACCTTACAATGAGCAGTTCTTC. This encodes CASSDRDKPYNEQFF.

The chain carries TRBV7-9 and TRBJ2-1, with TRBD1 matching 7 bases. This CDR3 has 14 amino acids. Germline V gene sequence: CDR1 SEHNR, CDR2 FQNEAQ (reference sequence). The CDR3 DNA sequence: TGTGTACTGACAGGGTTGGGGATTAGGGATGAGCAGTTCTTC. Its translation: CVLTGLGIRDEQFF.

CDR3 coding DNA: TGTGCCAGCAGGGGTGGAGCGCAGGCCAACTCCACCAATGAGCAGTTCTTC. Amino acids: CASRGGAQANSTNEQFF. V gene TRBV6-1 combines with J gene TRBJ2-3; no clear D. The DNA end lines up better with TRBJ2-1; the J call may be wrong. CDR3 length: 17 amino acids. Germline V lookup: CDR1 MNHNS, CDR2 SASEGT.

This clonotype was seen more than once but under ten times. This chain links TRBV27 with TRBJ1-4, with TRBD1 identical over 7 bases. This CDR3 is built from 14 residues. Per the germline V gene, CDR1 is MNHEY and CDR2 is SMNVEV (reference sequence). Trimming removed 4 bases from V and 8 bases from J; junction bases left unmatched: 7. The CDR3 is CASSWDSSREKLFF. In DNA, the CDR3 is TGTGCCAGCAGTTGGGACAGCTCGAGGGAAAAACTGTTTTTT.

V and J are TRBV30 and TRBJ1-2; D remains ambiguous. V was shortened by 2 bases and J by 10 bases, with 14 bases between the two germline ends. This CDR3 spans 12 amino acids. Germline values: CDR1 GTSNPN, CDR2 SVGIG (reference sequence). CDR3 nucleotides: TGTGCCTGGAGTCCAATCGACACGACCTACACCTTC. It translates to CAWSPIDTTYTF.

This clonotype has at least ten counts. The V call is TRBV6-1, the J call TRBJ2-3, with TRBD2 matching over 7 bases. Germline CDR1 reads MNHNS; CDR2 reads SASEGT. CDR3 length: 15 amino acids. Germline trimming cut 4 bases from V and 6 bases from J; bases unmatched to any gene: 10. CDR3 sequence (DNA): TGTGCCAGCAGTGGACTATGGGGGAGGGAGGATACGCAGTATTTT. It codes for CASSGLWGREDTQYF.

The chain carries TRBV6-1 and TRBJ2-2; TRBD2 matches 8 bases. Germline values: CDR1 MNHNS, CDR2 SASEGT. This CDR3 spans 18 amino acids. The V gene end was trimmed by 4 bases and the J gene end by 8 bases; junction bases not matched to a gene: 18. For the CDR3, the DNA is TGTGCCAGCAGTGGGGGGCCTTCCACGGGGGGGGGGGGGGGGGAGCTGTTTTTT. It encodes CASSGGPSTGGGGGELFF.

Many counts were recorded for this clonotype. The chain has TRBV6-1 and TRBJ1-5, with D hard to call. The CDR3 is made up of 14 amino acids. The ends were cut back, 1 base at V and 5 bases at J, with 9 bases in the middle. The germline CDR1 and CDR2 sequences are MNHNS and SASEGT. This CDR3 is CASSEEGGYQPQHF. CDR3 nucleotides: TGTGCCAGCAGTGAAGAGGGCGGATATCAGCCCCAGCATTTT.

The V call is TRBV6-1, the J call TRBJ2-1; a possible D gene is TRBD1 (8 bases). The DNA end is more similar to TRBJ2-5, so the J call may be wrong. This CDR3 comprises 15 residues. From germline, CDR1 is MNHNS and CDR2 SASEGT. The CDR3 DNA reads TGTGCCAGCAGTAGCCGGACAGGGCGGGGGGAGACCCAGTACTTC. It translates to CASSSRTGRGETQYF.

This clonotype turned up a few times. This chain links TRBV27 with TRBJ2-5, with D hard to call. The CDR3 consists of 13 residues. Per germline, CDR1 MNHEY and CDR2 SMNVEV (reference sequence). Trimming removed 5 bases at V and 10 bases at J, with 17 bases between. The CDR3 DNA reads as TGTGCCAGCAGTCCTCATCGGCGGTACGTCCAGTACTTC. Its translation is CASSPHRRYVQYF.

This clonotype was recorded once. The chain employs TRBV7-6 and TRBJ2-3; TRBD2 agrees at 9 bases. With V trimmed by 7 bases and J by 4 bases, 12 bases remained unmatched. This CDR3 has 16 amino acids. CDR1 is SGHVS and CDR2 is FNYEAQ in the germline V gene. The CDR3 protein is CASTSAGREGPDTQYF. CDR3 nucleotide sequence: TGTGCCAGCACCTCCGCGGGGCGGGAGGGCCCAGATACGCAGTATTTT.

The CDR3 DNA reads as TGTGCCAGCAGTGAGTACTCGATCTCCTACGAGCAGTACTTC. Translated, it gives CASSEYSISYEQYF. The chain couples TRBV6-1 to TRBJ2-1; no clear D gene. Gene TRBJ2-7 matches the end of the DNA better, so the J call may be wrong. Germline V lookup: CDR1 MNHNS, CDR2 SASEGT. The CDR3 consists of 14 residues.

The chain carries TRBV11-2 and TRBJ2-5; 7 positions match TRBD1. Near its end, the DNA agrees better with TRBJ2-7, so the J call may be wrong. Germline loops: CDR1 SGHAT, CDR2 FQNNGV. CDR3 size: 14 residues. CDR3 sequence reads: CASSRNRDSVEQYF. The CDR3 coding sequence is TGTGCCAGCAGCCGTAACCGGGACAGTGTCGAGCAGTACTTC.

This clonotype came up many times. The V and J genes are TRBV6-1 and TRBJ1-2; D might be TRBD1 (5 bases). CDR1 and CDR2 (germline): MNHNS, SASEGT. The CDR3 extends over 15 amino acids. The ends were cut back, 7 bases at V and 0 bases at J, with 15 bases in the middle. The CDR3 loop reads CASKYRDSANYGYTF. The CDR3 DNA is TGTGCCAGCAAATACCGGGACTCGGCTAACTATGGCTACACCTTC.

The rearrangement joins TRBV9 to TRBJ2-1; TRBD1 aligns across 7 bases. Per the germline V gene, CDR1 is SGDLS and CDR2 is YYNGEE. V lost 3 bases, J lost 8 bases, and 11 bases stayed unmatched. The CDR3 contains 15 residues. CDR3 in DNA: TGTGCCAGCAGCGGTCAAGTGACAGGGTTAGATGAGCAGTTCTTC. It yields the protein CASSGQVTGLDEQFF.

This clonotype has at least ten counts. The genes are TRBV7-8 and TRBJ1-2, with D unclear. The CDR3 has 14 amino acids. In germline, CDR1 is SGHVS, CDR2 FQNEAQ. Trimming left V 1 base short and J 2 bases short, with 8 bases between. CDR3 in DNA: TGTGCCAGCAGCTTAGTAGGGAAAAACTATGGCTACACCTTC. Translation gives CASSLVGKNYGYTF.

J is TRBJ2-3 and V is TRBV9, with D possibly called TRBD1 or TRBD2 (5 bases each). Trimming removed 5 bases at V and 3 bases at J, with 16 bases between. The CDR3 is 15 residues long. The germline gives CDR1 SGDLS, CDR2 YYNGEE. The CDR3 nucleotides are TGTGCCAGCAGTTACTCTGGGACCACTACAGATACGCAGTATTTT. It codes for CASSYSGTTTDTQYF.

CDR3 sequence reads: CASRADRGNEQFF. CDR3 DNA sequence: TGTGCCAGCAGGGCCGACAGGGGAAATGAGCAGTTCTTC. This chain joins TRBV5-8 and TRBJ2-5; 8 bases match TRBD1. The end of the DNA aligns better with TRBJ2-1, so the J call may be wrong. The CDR3 loop spans 13 amino acids. The germline V gene has CDR1 SGHTS and CDR2 YDEGEE.